One TCR beta chain is described in this entry. This clonotype showed up many times. Its antigen remains undetermined. Base qualities are missing; no much larger clone stands one base away. Donors were approximately 42 systemically healthy Caucasian individuals from Russia aged roughly 6 to 100 years. Around 9.8 milliliters of peripheral blood were collected from each donor into EDTA-treated Vacutainer tubes. Ficoll-Paque density-gradient centrifugation was used to isolate PBMCs, with at least 6 million per sample. Trizol reagent was used to extract total RNA from the PBMCs, yielding at least 6 micrograms per sample. For every donor, flow cytometry on a PBMC aliquot measured the percentage of naive CD45RAhigh/CD27high T cells. This sample is drawn from a study of blood T cells in healthy people across ages (dated by TCRdb to about 2015). In the study overall: Template switching captured roughly one uniquely barcoded TCR beta cDNA molecule per two T cells in model experiments. The study measured age-related changes in TCR beta repertoire diversity using deep sequencing normalized with unique cDNA molecular identifiers. The donors were divided into four age groups: young (average around 15 years), middle-aged (about 39), aged (about 60) and long-lived (around 80). To avoid experimental bias, donors of different ages were distributed randomly across sequencing lanes. Two additional independent replicas of 1 million unique cDNA reads from the same blood draw were analyzed for two donors (one aged 18 to 29 and one aged 80 or older).

The library was obtained by 5' RACE. The listed sequencing device is Illumina HiSeq 2500. A second 7 to 11 cycle PCR used a sample-barcoded 5' primer and a J-beta primer mix. A unique molecular identifier was introduced onto each TCR beta cDNA molecule by a template-switch 5' adaptor carrying 12 random nucleotides. Each sample yielded at least 3 million CDR3-containing paired-end reads. First-strand cDNA was synthesized from all RNA with the Mint cDNA synthesis kit, primed by a TRBC-specific oligonucleotide. After uracil-DNA glycosylase treatment, a first 18-cycle PCR used universal primers M1SS and BC2_uni_R on all cDNA. The original pipeline was this. For normalization, 1 million high-quality reads, each with a distinct molecular identifier, were randomly selected from each sample. Reads with shared molecular identifiers were discarded instead of being binned into consensus sequences. MiTCR, run with a Q25 quality threshold and the strictest error-elimination algorithm, handled CDR3 identification, clonotype clustering and error correction. Lower-bound total TCR beta diversity was estimated with a nonparametric unseen species model using Euler transformation. The public reads were quality trimmed at Q25 with fastp and then assembled into clones with MiXCR by TCRdb, keeping productive beta chains. Entries are consolidated by CDR3 protein sequence, retaining the most common genes and DNA. The V and J calls and clone size come from TCRdb's table, not from the authors' own analysis. The sample table shows about 570,000 distinct CDR3 sequences, and 25% to 30% are seen once. The ten top clones hold around a sixth of the sample.

Broader findings and caveats from the paper: Total diversity estimates from one million sequenced T cells were considered lower bounds and underestimates. Observed TCR beta diversity per million T cells fell roughly linearly with age, and a significant reduction was already apparent by age roughly 40. Because donor CMV infection status was unknown, age-related changes in expanded clonotypes were potentially confounded. The percentage of naive T cells measured by flow cytometry correlated strongly with observed TCR beta diversity. Bulk unsorted PBMC profiling prevented conclusive comparison of naive and antigen-experienced compartments. Compared with the aged group, the long-lived group had more naive CD4+ T cells, fewer expanded clones and increased TCR diversity, suggesting age selection.

V is pared back by 1 base and J by 1 base, with 11 bases lying between the germline termini. Its CDR3 holds 16 amino acids, cysteine through phenylalanine. Only CDR3 DNA is held: 48 bases, read in frame from base 1. CDR1 SGHTA and CDR2 FQGNSA are derived from the germline V gene. Sequenced: blood. The chain links TRBV7-2 with TRBJ1-3; no D gene can be assigned with confidence. The clonotype originates from a woman aged 70-85 years in good health. CDR3 protein: CASSLVGSRSGNTIYF. The DNA sequence is as follows: TGTGCCAGCAGCTTAGTTGGCAGCCGGTCTGGAAACACCATATATTTT.